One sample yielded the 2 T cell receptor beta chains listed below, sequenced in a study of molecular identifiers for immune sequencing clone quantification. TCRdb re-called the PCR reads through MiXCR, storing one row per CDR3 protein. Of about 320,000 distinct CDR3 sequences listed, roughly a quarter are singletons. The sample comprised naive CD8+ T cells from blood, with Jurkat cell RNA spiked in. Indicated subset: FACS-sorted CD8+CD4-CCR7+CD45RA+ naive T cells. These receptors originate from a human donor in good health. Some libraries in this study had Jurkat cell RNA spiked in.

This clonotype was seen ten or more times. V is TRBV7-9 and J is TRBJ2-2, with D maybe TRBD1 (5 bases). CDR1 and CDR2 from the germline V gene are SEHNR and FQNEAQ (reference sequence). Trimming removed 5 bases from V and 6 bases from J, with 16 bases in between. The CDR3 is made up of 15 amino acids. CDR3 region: CASSLGARGPGELFF. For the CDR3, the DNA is TGTGCCAGCAGCCTAGGGGCCCGAGGCCCCGGGGAGCTGTTTTTT.

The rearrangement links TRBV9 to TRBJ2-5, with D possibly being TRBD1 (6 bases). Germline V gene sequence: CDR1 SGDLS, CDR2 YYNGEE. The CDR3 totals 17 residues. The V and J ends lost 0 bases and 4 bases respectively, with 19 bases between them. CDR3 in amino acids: CASSVARGHTYRETQYF. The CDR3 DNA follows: TGTGCCAGCAGCGTAGCCAGGGGACATACGTACCGAGAGACCCAGTACTTC.